This TCR beta chain was identified during a study of T cells after yellow fever vaccination. Findings and limits, study-wide: It was a small share of clonotypes that appeared in both CD4 and CD8 compartments. A large majority of primary-vaccination clones showed up again after the booster (approximately 96% CD4, around 88% CD8). A weaker secondary response peaked on day 5, the primary on day 15.

The TCR cDNA carried a universal primer site and UMIs from 5'RACE template switching. TCRdb re-analysed the 5' RACE reads in MiXCR, keeping a single row per CDR3 protein. The sample includes fewer than 650,000 distinct CDR3 sequences, just over 20% of them seen just once. Turning to this clonotype: Its specificity is unknown.

The J segment lost 8 bases and the V segment lost 8 bases, leaving 9 bases of the junction unmatched. Germline V gives CDR1 MNHEY, CDR2 SVGEGT. CDR3 size: 14 residues. Source: PBMCs, taken roughly 20 days after the first yellow fever vaccination. The chain carries TRBV6-2 or TRBV6-3 and TRBJ2-3; TRBD1 matches 11 bases. The sequence was collected from a man between 18 and 29 years old who received the YFV17D yellow fever vaccine. The CDR3 region has the DNA TGTGCCAGCGGACCGGACAGGGGGCATGGTACGCAGTATTTT. This translates into CASGPDRGHGTQYF.